The 15 T cell receptor beta chains presented below share a single source sample, sequenced in a study of tumor and adjacent non-tumor tissue in lung cancer. TCRbeta libraries were built with three rounds of nested PCR, modified from ARM-PCR. TCRdb recomputed calls from the multiplex PCR reads with MiXCR, one row per CDR3 protein. The table records some 77,000 distinct CDR3 sequences, approximately 68% of them present only once. The template was RNA from unsorted bulk tissue. Material for sequencing was lung tumor tissue. These receptor sequences come from an older woman with non-small cell lung cancer.

Sample share makes this clonotype medium-sized (0.01 to 0.1%). The chain joins TRBV11-3 to TRBJ1-1; D gene unclear. The V gene lost 5 bases and the J gene lost 2 bases, with 9 bases spanning the gap. The CDR3 consists of 13 residues. In germline, CDR1 is SGHNT, CDR2 YENEEA. CDR3 sequence reads: CASSPDPNTEAFF. The CDR3 DNA sequence: TGTGCCAGCAGCCCGGACCCAAACACTGAAGCTTTCTTT.

J is TRBJ2-7 and V is TRBV7-8; the match to TRBD1 covers 8 bases. CDR1 and CDR2 (germline): SGHVS, FQNEAQ. CDR3 size: 14 residues. Unmatched junction bases numbered 8, after V lost 4 bases and J lost 6 bases. The CDR3 is CASSWTGWESEQYF. CDR3 sequence (DNA): TGTGCCAGCAGCTGGACAGGGTGGGAATCCGAGCAGTACTTC.

The chain is built from TRBV6-2 or TRBV6-3 and TRBJ1-1, with D possibly being TRBD1 (6 bases). CDR1 is MNHEY and CDR2 is SVGEGT in the germline V gene. Trimming removed 5 bases from V and 3 bases from J, with 10 bases in between. The CDR3 has 13 residues. CDR3 nucleotides: TGTGCCAGCAGTCCCGCAGGGGACACTGAAGCTTTCTTT. Translation gives CASSPAGDTEAFF.

Comments on this clonotype: Its ends do not fully match the called genes, so a read error is possible. This chain connects TRBV28 to TRBJ1-6; 7 nucleotides agree with TRBD1. Germline assignment: CDR1 MDHEN and CDR2 SYDVKM. CDR3 length: 14 amino acids. The CDR3 reads CASSPGDSNSPFHF. The CDR3 DNA sequence: TGTGCCAGTAGTCCGGGGGACAGTAATTCACCCTTCCACTTT.

This clonotype was seen a handful of times. A read error may be the cause here, since a much bigger clone is one base away. The CDR3 carries no conserved terminal phenylalanine or tryptophan, so it likely arises from a read error. The chain has TRBV5-4 and TRBJ2-7; D is uncertain. This CDR3 region has 11 residues. With 3 bases removed from V and 0 bases from J, the gap between germline ends came to 1 base. CDR1 and CDR2 from the germline V gene are SGHNT and YYREEE (reference sequence). In nucleotides, the CDR3 is TGTGCCAGCAGCTACTCCTACGAGCAGTACCTC. Residues: CASSYSYEQYL.

In the case of this clonotype: Likely a read error: the CDR3 ends without its conserved phenylalanine or tryptophan. DNA of the CDR3: TGTGCCAGCTGTTACACAACGGCAAACACTGAAGCTTTCTAT. Encoded protein: CASCYTTANTEAFY. V usage is TRBV6-5 and J usage is TRBJ1-1; D ambiguous. Germline V CDR1 and CDR2: MNHEY, SVGAGI. This CDR3 contains 14 residues.

For this clonotype: This may be a read error: a much more frequent sequence differs by one nucleotide. This sequence joins TRBV11-2 and TRBJ1-3; no definite D call. Per germline, CDR1 SGHAT and CDR2 FQNNGV. The V and J ends lost 9 bases and 4 bases respectively, with 10 bases between them. The CDR3 sequence is 12 residues long. DNA of the CDR3: TGTGCCAGAAGCCCGACGGGAAACACCATATATTTT. This codes for CARSPTGNTIYF.

This clonotype was seen many times. The rearrangement uses TRBV15 and TRBJ2-3, with TRBD2 matching over 9 bases. Germline assignment: CDR1 LNHNV and CDR2 YYDKDF (reference sequence). This CDR3 is 16 amino acids long. V trimming: 5 bases; J trimming: 6 bases; junction bases outside the gene matches: 12. The DNA of the CDR3 is TGTGCCACCAGCGCCCAGAAGCGGGAGGTGTGGGATACGCAGTATTTT. It specifies CATSAQKREVWDTQYF.

Remarks on this clonotype: A much larger clone sits a single nucleotide away, making a read error possible. The chain employs TRBV28 and TRBJ2-1; no reliable D call. Germline V gene data show CDR1 as MDHEN and CDR2 as SYDVKM. V lost 4 bases to trimming and J lost 9 bases, with 10 bases between them. The CDR3 runs to 12 residues. The DNA of the CDR3 is TGTGCCAGCAGTTCCCAGTGTTTTGAGCAGTTCTTC. It yields the protein CASSSQCFEQFF. Variable domain in full (rest from reference TRBV28 and TRBJ2-1): DVKVTQSSRYLVKRTGEKVFLECVQDMDHENMFWYRQDPGLGLRLIYFSYDVKMKEKGDIPEGYSVSREKKERFSLILESASTNQTSMYLCASSSQCFEQFFGPGTRLTVL.

Regarding this clonotype: A junction end diverges from the germline sequence, so it may reflect a read error. The chain employs TRBV12-3 or TRBV12-4 and TRBJ1-4; D call uncertain. There are 13 residues in the CDR3. The CDR3 DNA follows: TGTGTCAGCACCCTTCTAGCGGACGAAAAATTGTTTTTT. Translating gives CVSTLLADEKLFF.

Concerning this clonotype itself: A read error may explain this, as a much larger clone is one base away. The rearrangement links TRBV11-2 to TRBJ1-5; D gene uncertain. The CDR3 runs 13 residues. The germline V gene encodes CDR1 SGHAT and CDR2 FQNNGV. The CDR3 here is CAISETGDQPQHF. DNA of the CDR3: TGTGCCATCAGCGAGACGGGTGATCAGCCCCAGCATTTT. Full variable domain (rest looked up from reference TRBV11-2 and TRBJ1-5): EAGVAQSPRYKIIEKRQSVAFWCNPISGHATLYWYQQILGQGPKLLIQFQNNGVVDDSQLPKDRFSAERLKGVDSTLKIQPAKLEDSAVYLCAISETGDQPQHFGDGTRLSIL.

Notes on this clonotype: The junction and the germline gene differ at one end; a read error may be behind it. The rearrangement links TRBV12-3 or TRBV12-4 to TRBJ1-5; tentatively, D is TRBD1 (6 bases). CDR3 size: 16 residues. CDR3 sequence reads: CAGSLGAMGGDQPQHF. CDR3 nucleotide sequence: TGTGCCGGCAGTTTGGGGGCCATGGGGGGCGATCAGCCTCAGCATTTT.

The chain links TRBV9 to TRBJ2-1; 10 bases are shared with TRBD2. Trimming took 1 base from V and 7 from J; bases not matched to a gene: 8. Germline CDR1 is SGDLS and CDR2 is YYNGEE. This CDR3 has 16 residues. Written as DNA, the CDR3 is TGTGCCAGCAGCGTACATACTAGCGGGATTTGGAATGAGCAGTTCTTC. It is translated as CASSVHTSGIWNEQFF. Drawing the rest from reference TRBV9 and TRBJ2-1, the complete variable domain is DSGVTQTPKHLITATGQRVTLRCSPRSGDLSVYWYQQSLDQGLQFLIQYYNGEERAKGNILERFSAQQFPDLHSELNLSSLELGDSALYFCASSVHTSGIWNEQFFGPGTRLTVL.

With regard to this clonotype: The junction differs from germline at one of its ends, possibly a read error. V gene TRBV5-4 combines with J gene TRBJ1-2; maybe TRBD1 (6 bases). Germline lookup yields CDR1 SGHNT and CDR2 YYREEE (reference sequence). CDR3 size: 15 residues. The CDR3 loop reads CASSLGGPGLAGYTF. CDR3 sequence (DNA): TGTGCCAGCAGTTTGGGGGGGCCAGGATTGGCTGGCTACACCTTC.

This clonotype was observed once. One end of the junction does not line up with germline, which may come from a read error. CDR3 loop: CDSSNDRGGEAFF. CDR3 DNA: TGTGACAGCAGCAATGACAGGGGGGGTGAAGCTTTCTTT. V gene TRBV4-2 combines with J gene TRBJ1-1, with TRBD1 matching over 9 bases. This CDR3 is built from 13 residues. CDR1 LGHNA and CDR2 YNFKEQ come from the germline V gene.